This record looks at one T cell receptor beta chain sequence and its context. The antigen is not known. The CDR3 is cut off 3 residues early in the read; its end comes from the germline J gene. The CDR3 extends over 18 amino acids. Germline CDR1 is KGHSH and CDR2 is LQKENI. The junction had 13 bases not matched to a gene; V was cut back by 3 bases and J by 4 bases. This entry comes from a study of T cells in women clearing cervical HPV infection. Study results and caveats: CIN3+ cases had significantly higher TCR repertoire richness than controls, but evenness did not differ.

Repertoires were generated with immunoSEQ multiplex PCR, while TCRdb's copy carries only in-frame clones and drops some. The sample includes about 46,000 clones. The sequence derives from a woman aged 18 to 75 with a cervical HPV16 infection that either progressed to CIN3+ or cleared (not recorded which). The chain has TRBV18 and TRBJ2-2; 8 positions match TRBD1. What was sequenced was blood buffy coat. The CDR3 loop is CASSPRTGTGVFTGELFF. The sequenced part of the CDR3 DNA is TGTGCCAGCTCACCGCGGACGGGGACAGGTGTTTTCACCGGGGAG.